These 21 T cell receptor beta chains share one sample of origin, sequenced in a study of PD-L1 blockade in urothelial cancer. This table comes from immunoSEQ multiplex PCR, and its TCRdb copy is limited to in-frame clones, with some not included. Of 35,000 to 55,000 clones in the sample, 80% to 90% are singletons; the top ten hold about 15%. Specified time point: peripheral blood 6 weeks after treatment start. Sequencing used PBMCs, obtained around atezolizumab (anti-PD-L1) treatment. Every receptor here comes from a man between 60 and 70 years old with urothelial cancer.

The rearrangement uses TRBV4-1 and TRBJ1-2; D is unclear. Germline lookup yields CDR1 MGHRA and CDR2 YSYEKL. The germline V and J ends were trimmed by 3 bases and 6 bases, with 11 bases remaining between them. This CDR3 contains 13 residues. CDR3 sequence reads: CASSHITADGYTF. For the CDR3, the DNA is TGCGCCAGCAGCCACATTACCGCAGATGGCTACACCTTC.

CDR3: CASSDAGGPFLQETQYF. In DNA form, the CDR3 reads TGTGCCAGTAGTGACGCGGGGGGGCCGTTTTTACAGGAGACCCAGTACTTC. The genes are TRBV19 and TRBJ2-5, with 9 bases aligning to TRBD2. The CDR3 loop spans 17 amino acids. Germline V CDR1 and CDR2: LNHDA, SQIVND (reference sequence). V trimming: 5 bases; J trimming: 5 bases; junction bases outside the gene matches: 15.

The rearrangement joins TRBV7-3 to TRBJ2-3, with a tentative D call TRBD2 (5 bases). Germline V gene sequence: CDR1 SGHTA, CDR2 FQGTGA. This CDR3 spans 14 amino acids. Trimming removed 5 bases from V and 5 bases from J, with 14 bases in between. In DNA form, the CDR3 reads TGTGCCAGCAGCCAAATGTCGGGGTTAGATACGCAGTATTTT. This sequence encodes CASSQMSGLDTQYF.

The CDR3 sequence is CASGQQGSSYEQYF. In DNA form, the CDR3 reads TGTGCCAGCGGCCAACAGGGGAGCTCCTACGAGCAGTACTTC. The rearrangement links TRBV28 to TRBJ2-7; TRBD1 aligns across 7 bases. Trimming cost V 8 bases and J 0 bases; bases outside gene matches: 7. This CDR3 has 14 amino acids. CDR1 and CDR2 (germline): MDHEN, SYDVKM.

This clone is classed as medium-sized. The chain couples TRBV28 to TRBJ1-5; TRBD1 might be the D (6 bases). CDR1 is MDHEN, CDR2 SYDVKM, per germline. There are 14 residues in the CDR3. Trimming removed 2 bases from V and 4 bases from J, with 9 bases in between. The CDR3 loop is CASSLVRGNQPQHF. CDR3 nucleotide sequence: TGTGCCAGCAGTTTAGTCAGGGGTAATCAGCCCCAGCATTTT.

The chain employs TRBV6-1 and TRBJ2-7; 8 nucleotides line up with TRBD1. Germline V gene data show CDR1 as MNHNS and CDR2 as SASEGT. V lost 5 bases to trimming and J lost 3 bases; unmatched junction nucleotides: 9. The CDR3 consists of 15 residues. This CDR3 is CASSSGQGGDYEQYF. The CDR3 DNA follows: TGTGCCAGCAGTTCAGGACAGGGTGGCGACTACGAGCAGTACTTC.

The chain carries TRBV5-1 and TRBJ1-1, with 8 bases aligning to TRBD1. The junction had 2 bases not matched to a gene; V was cut back by 3 bases and J by 1 base. CDR1 SGHRS and CDR2 YFSETQ come from the germline V gene. The CDR3 has 14 amino acids. In DNA, the CDR3 is TGCGCCAGCAGCTCGGGGACAGGGAACACTGAAGCTTTCTTT. Its protein is CASSSGTGNTEAFF.

The chain uses TRBV19 and TRBJ2-5, with 9 bases identical to TRBD1. V lost 6 bases, J lost 5 bases, and 4 bases stayed unmatched. CDR3 length: 13 amino acids. CDR1 is LNHDA and CDR2 is SQIVND in the germline V gene (reference sequence). CDR3 nucleotides: TGTGCCAGTAGCCAGACAGGGGGGGAGACCCAGTACTTC. Translation gives CASSQTGGETQYF.

The chain has TRBV19 and TRBJ2-7, with 9 bases that match TRBD1. Trimming at V came to 6 bases and at J to 3 bases, leaving 6 bases not matched to a gene. Germline V gene lookup returns CDR1 LNHDA and CDR2 SQIVND (reference sequence). The CDR3 is made up of 14 amino acids. CDR3 residues: CASSSGTGLYEQYF. For the CDR3, the DNA is TGTGCCAGTAGCTCCGGGACAGGGCTCTACGAGCAGTACTTC.

In this sample, this clone turned up a few times. The chain uses TRBV7-2 and TRBJ1-5, with D perhaps TRBD1 (5 bases). The CDR3 runs 15 residues. V was cut by 5 bases and J by 4 bases, with 15 bases left in between. From germline, CDR1 is SGHTA and CDR2 FQGNSA. The CDR3 loop reads CASSLHRGSNQPQHF. The DNA for the CDR3 is TGTGCCAGCAGCCTACATCGGGGGTCAAATCAGCCCCAGCATTTT.

The chain links TRBV10-3 to TRBJ1-1; TRBD1 aligns across 7 bases. The germline CDR1 and CDR2 sequences are ENHRY and SYGVKD. With V trimmed by 3 bases and J by 9 bases, 16 bases remained unmatched. The CDR3 contains 16 residues. CDR3 amino acids: CAISERSVGGQSKAFF. Here the CDR3 DNA reads TGTGCCATCAGTGAAAGGTCCGTGGGGGGACAGTCAAAAGCTTTCTTT.

This chain joins TRBV19 and TRBJ2-3; 13 positions agree with TRBD2. The trim removed 5 bases at V and 0 bases at J, leaving 11 bases unmatched. The CDR3 is 19 amino acids. Per the germline V gene, CDR1 is LNHDA and CDR2 is SQIVND (reference sequence). CDR3 region: CASSGTGTSGDDSTDTQYF. In DNA, the CDR3 is TGTGCCAGTAGTGGAACCGGGACTAGCGGGGATGATAGCACAGATACGCAGTATTTT.

The rearrangement links TRBV28 to TRBJ1-6; D ambiguous. Between the trimmed V and J ends, which lost 3 bases and 10 bases, there was a span of 7 bases. In germline, CDR1 is MDHEN, CDR2 SYDVKM. This CDR3 comprises 12 residues. The CDR3 loop reads CASSFLFSPLHF. Written as DNA, the CDR3 is TGTGCCAGCAGTTTTTTATTCTCACCCCTCCACTTT.

The chain recombines TRBV5-4 with TRBJ1-2, with D unclear. CDR3 length: 14 amino acids. Between the trimmed V and J ends, which lost 2 bases and 3 bases, there was a span of 11 bases. Germline loops: CDR1 SGHNT, CDR2 YYREEE (reference sequence). CDR3 coding DNA: TGTGCCAGCAGCTTAGGTCTCCGGGACTATGGCTACACCTTC. Translation gives CASSLGLRDYGYTF.

This clone appeared a few times. The chain carries TRBV10-2 and TRBJ2-2; 7 nucleotides line up with TRBD1. Germline V gene lookup returns CDR1 WSHSY and CDR2 SAAADI. The J segment lost 7 bases and the V segment lost 5 bases, leaving 13 bases of the junction unmatched. CDR3 size: 16 residues. As DNA, the CDR3 is TGCGCCAGCAGTAACCCGACAGGGTATGGGGACGGGGAGCTGTTTTTT. Translating it yields CASSNPTGYGDGELFF.

The gene calls are TRBV5-8 and TRBJ2-3, with D possibly matching TRBD1 (6 bases). V lost 3 bases, J lost 6 bases, and 17 bases lay in between. Germline CDR1 is SGHTS and CDR2 is YDEGEE. The length of the CDR3 is 15 residues. The CDR3 loop reads CASSWGHTTPDTQYF. In DNA, the CDR3 is TGTGCCAGCAGCTGGGGACACACGACCCCTGATACGCAGTATTTT.

V gene TRBV7-8 combines with J gene TRBJ1-1; D unclear. There are 13 residues in the CDR3. The germline gives CDR1 SGHVS, CDR2 FQNEAQ. Trimming took 5 bases from V and 1 from J, leaving 8 bases between them. The CDR3 protein is CASSLSGNTEAFF. In nucleotides, the CDR3 is TGTGCCAGCAGCCTATCAGGGAACACTGAAGCTTTCTTT.

V gene TRBV30 combines with J gene TRBJ1-6, with D maybe TRBD1 (6 bases). Trimming shortened V by 1 base and J by 7 bases, and 11 bases separated the two germline ends. CDR1 is GTSNPN and CDR2 is SVGIG in the germline V gene (reference sequence). The CDR3 loop spans 14 amino acids. The CDR3 DNA is TGTGCCTGGAGTGGGGGGGGCTTCAATTCACCCCTCCACTTT. Translated: CAWSGGGFNSPLHF.

This clone was seen a few times. As DNA, the CDR3 is TGTGCCAGCAGTCGGACAACTATCCTTAACTATGGCTACACCTTC. Its protein product is CASSRTTILNYGYTF. The rearrangement uses TRBV2 and TRBJ1-2, with a possible D match to TRBD1 (5 bases). Looked up from germline, CDR1 is SNHLY and CDR2 is FYNNEI. There are 15 residues in the CDR3. Trimming stripped 5 bases from V and 1 base from J, with 14 bases between. Combining the CDR3 with reference TRBV2 and TRBJ1-2 gives the whole variable domain EPEVTQTPSHQVTQMGQEVILRCVPISNHLYFYWYRQILGQKVEFLVSFYNNEISEKSEIFDDQFSVERPDGSNFTLKIRSTKLEDSAMYFCASSRTTILNYGYTFGSGTRLTVV.

The V call is TRBV19, the J call TRBJ1-5, with D perhaps TRBD1 (6 bases). This CDR3 region has 16 residues. Germline-derived CDR1 and CDR2 are LNHDA and SQIVND (reference sequence). V shed 5 bases and J shed 1 base, with 15 bases lying between them. This chain's CDR3 is CASSHLQGRSNQPQHF. For the CDR3, the DNA is TGTGCCAGTAGTCACCTACAGGGAAGGAGCAATCAGCCCCAGCATTTT.

The chain is built from TRBV11-3 and TRBJ2-5; D is possibly TRBD1 (6 bases). The CDR3 is made up of 15 amino acids. V dropped 1 base and J dropped 5 bases, with 14 bases sitting between them. Germline V gene lookup returns CDR1 SGHNT and CDR2 YENEEA. CDR3 in DNA: TGTGCCAGCAGCTTAGGAGTGGGGGCCGGTGAGACCCAGTACTTC. Protein sequence: CASSLGVGAGETQYF.